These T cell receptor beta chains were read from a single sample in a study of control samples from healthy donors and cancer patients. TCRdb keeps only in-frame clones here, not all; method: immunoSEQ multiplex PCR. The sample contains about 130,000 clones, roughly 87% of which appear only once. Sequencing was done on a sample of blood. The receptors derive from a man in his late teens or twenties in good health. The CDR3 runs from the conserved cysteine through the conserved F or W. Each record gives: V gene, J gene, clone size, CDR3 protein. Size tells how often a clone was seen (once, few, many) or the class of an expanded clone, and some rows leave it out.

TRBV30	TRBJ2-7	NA	CAWTLGGHPYEQYF
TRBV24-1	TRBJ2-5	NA	CATSDLTGIQETQYF
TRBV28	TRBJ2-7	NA	CASMAPTVPSSYEQYF
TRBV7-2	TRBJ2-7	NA	CASSLPPTPYYPYEQYF
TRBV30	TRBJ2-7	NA	CAWREDRLTYEQYF
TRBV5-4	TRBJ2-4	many	CASSLGSSGSGLAKNIQYF
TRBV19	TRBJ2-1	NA	CASQNSGRSNEQFF
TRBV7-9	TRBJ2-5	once	CASSFDRGRETQYF
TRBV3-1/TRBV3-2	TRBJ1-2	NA	CASSQENRGSYGYTF
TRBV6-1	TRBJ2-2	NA	CASSEVSLRGTGELFF
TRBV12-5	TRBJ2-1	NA	CASGLPRAGYNEQFF
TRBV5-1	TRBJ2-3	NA	CASSFTAGGDTQYF
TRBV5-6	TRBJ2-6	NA	CASSLDGQKTGANVLTF
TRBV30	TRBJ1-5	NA	CAWSRTASNQPQHF
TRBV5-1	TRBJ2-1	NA	CASSEGTGGHNEQFF
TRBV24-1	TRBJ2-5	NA	CATSDLTGGQETQYF
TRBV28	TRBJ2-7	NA	CASSLLGLEYF
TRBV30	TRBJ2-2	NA	CAWKKNGELFF
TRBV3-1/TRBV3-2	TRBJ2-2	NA	CASSQRRLAGGAGELFF
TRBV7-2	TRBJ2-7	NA	CASSLARGSSYEQYF
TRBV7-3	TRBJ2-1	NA	CASSLAVYNEQFF
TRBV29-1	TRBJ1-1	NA	CSGDRVDNTEAFF
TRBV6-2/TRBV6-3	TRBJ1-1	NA	CASSYPALGRTEAFF
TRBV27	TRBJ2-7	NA	CASSPHPLDYEQYF
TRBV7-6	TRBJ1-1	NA	CASSSGGAAFF
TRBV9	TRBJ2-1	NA	CASSVLLAETYNEQFF
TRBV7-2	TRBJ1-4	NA	CASSPIRGDREKLFF
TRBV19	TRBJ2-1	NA	CASSIDTTYTGGWFF
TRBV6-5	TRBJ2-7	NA	CASSHQDRGPYEQYF
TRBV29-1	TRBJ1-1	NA	CSTTKMNTEAFF
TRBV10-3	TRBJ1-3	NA	CAIKLSGNTIYF
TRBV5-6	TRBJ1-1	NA	CASSPIPGPEAFF
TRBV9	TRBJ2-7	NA	CASSASLGTGFGEQYF
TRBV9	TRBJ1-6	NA	CASSEPRTGHNSPLHF
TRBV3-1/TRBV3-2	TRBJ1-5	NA	CASSPSGTGSSNTQPQHF
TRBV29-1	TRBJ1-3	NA	CSVVPREGAGNTIYF
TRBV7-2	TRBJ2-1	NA	CASSSRTSGRQSSYNEQFF
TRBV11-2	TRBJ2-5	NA	CASSFGQGVETQYF
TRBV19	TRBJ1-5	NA	CASSTIEGSNQPQHF
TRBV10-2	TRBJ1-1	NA	CASRGTGNTEAFF
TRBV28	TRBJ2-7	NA	CASRKRIQGWGPYEQYF
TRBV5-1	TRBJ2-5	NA	CASSSLAGSITQYF
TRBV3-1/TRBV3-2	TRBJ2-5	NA	CASSQDRGVVAGREETQYF
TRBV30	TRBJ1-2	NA	CAWSGPRTGMRGYTF
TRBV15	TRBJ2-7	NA	CATKENSYEQYF
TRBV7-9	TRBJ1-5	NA	CASSFSSDGPQHF
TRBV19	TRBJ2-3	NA	CASSIRLAGGPGTDTQYF
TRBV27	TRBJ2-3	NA	CASSFRNWDLGLAGVSSTDTQYF
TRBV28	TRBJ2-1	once	CASITSGYNEQFF
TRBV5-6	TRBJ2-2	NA	CASTPGGRVDTGELFF
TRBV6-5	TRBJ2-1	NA	CASSYPRLAGRNEQFF